This TCR beta chain appears in the sequencing data of a study of blood T cell repertoires in COVID-19. About the research overall: Both acute and convalescent COVID-19 samples were obtained from the United States, Italy and Spain.

Worth noting for this clone: Other DNA sequences from this sample encode an identical CDR3 as well.

This CDR3 comprises 13 residues. The germline V gene has CDR1 KGHSH and CDR2 LQKENI. Trimming left V 2 bases short and J 3 bases short, with 7 bases between. Original methodology: Amplification with reference gene primers provided the estimates of nucleated cell counts. Using immunoSEQ multiplex PCR, the repertoire was profiled, and TCRdb retains in-frame clones only, with some absent. The DNA was the basis for D and trimming; V, J and clone size are from that table. The repertoire holds tens of thousands of clones, with roughly 80% as singletons. This receptor was taken from a woman aged 60 to 75 with acute or convalescent COVID-19. The sequenced sample consisted of peripheral blood. V usage is TRBV18 and J usage is TRBJ2-5, with a tentative D call TRBD1 (6 bases). CDR3 bases: TGTGCCAGCTCACCAGGGGGCGAAGAGACCCAGTACTTC. It yields the protein CASSPGGEETQYF. Looking up the rest from reference TRBV18 and TRBJ2-5 gives the full variable domain: NAGVMQNPRHLVRRRGQEARLRCSPMKGHSHVYWYRQLPEEGLKFMVYLQKENIIDESGMPKERFSAEFPKEGPSILRIQQVVRGDSAAYFCASSPGGEETQYFGPGTRLLVL.